One sample yielded the 4 T cell receptor beta chains listed below, sequenced in a study of T cell changes during pregnancy in multiple sclerosis. Clones were sequenced by immunoSEQ multiplex PCR, and TCRdb holds only the in-frame ones, with some missing. The table lists 90,000 to 120,000 clones, 90% to 95% of them singletons. This material consisted of peripheral blood, taken in the second trimester of pregnancy. The receptors come from a female donor with multiple sclerosis, enrolled in a pregnancy study.

This clone was recorded only once. The gene calls are TRBV5-1 and TRBJ1-2, with TRBD1 identical over 9 bases. This CDR3 comprises 16 residues. V shed 4 bases and J 4 bases; nucleotides not matched to a gene: 11. Germline CDR1 reads SGHRS; CDR2 reads YFSETQ. Here the CDR3 DNA reads TGCGCCAGCAGCGCGAACTACAGGGGGCGCATCTATGGCTACACCTTC. It yields the protein CASSANYRGRIYGYTF. The whole variable domain, filled in from reference TRBV5-1 and TRBJ1-2, reads KAGVTQTPRYLIKTRGQQVTLSCSPISGHRSVSWYQQTPGQGLQFLFEYFSETQRNKGNFPGRFSGRQFSNSRSEMNVSTLELGDSALYLCASSANYRGRIYGYTFGSGTRLTVV.

The genes are TRBV19 and TRBJ2-4; the D is unclear. The germline V and J ends were trimmed by 3 bases and 1 base, with 10 bases remaining between them. CDR1 LNHDA and CDR2 SQIVND come from the germline V gene (reference sequence). The CDR3 covers 15 residues. CDR3 in amino acids: CASSISIGAKNIQYF. The CDR3, as DNA: TGTGCCAGTAGTATCTCCATCGGGGCCAAAAACATTCAGTACTTC.

The V gene is TRBV10-3, the J gene TRBJ1-5; 7 bases line up with TRBD1. The ends lost 3 bases at V and 6 bases at J; junction bases unmatched: 14. The length of the CDR3 is 17 residues. From germline, CDR1 is ENHRY and CDR2 SYGVKD. For the CDR3, the DNA is TGTGCCATCAGTGATGATCCAGGGGGAAATCCTGGTCAGCCCCAGCATTTT. Amino acids: CAISDDPGGNPGQPQHF.

The V call is TRBV6-1, the J call TRBJ2-7; D is possibly TRBD2 (5 bases). V gave up 6 bases and J gave up 4 bases, with 13 bases separating them. The CDR3 extends over 13 amino acids. Germline V lookup: CDR1 MNHNS, CDR2 SASEGT. CDR3 loop: CASSPGLEYEQYF. The DNA for the CDR3 is TGTGCCAGCAGCCCTGGACTGGAGTACGAGCAGTACTTC.